This T cell receptor beta chain originates from a study of blood T cells in healthy people across ages. Per sample, a minimum of 7 million PBMCs were isolated. Then a second PCR, running roughly 7 to 11 cycles, was carried out with a sample-barcoded 5' primer and a J-beta primer mix. TCRdb itself ran the 5' RACE reads through MiXCR, one entry per CDR3 protein. The table lists 1.5 million to 2 million distinct CDR3 sequences, approximately 32% of them singletons. This clonotype was counted a few times. Its specificity is unknown. Germline V gene data show CDR1 as DFQATT and CDR2 as SNEGSKA (reference sequence). There are 13 residues in the CDR3. Trimming pared 6 bases from V and 2 bases from J, leaving 12 bases between. Study-wide results and caveats: CMV infection status of these donors was not known.

The origin of this receptor is a woman in her 30s in good health. Sequenced input: blood. V and J are TRBV20-1 and TRBJ2-3; D is uncertain. The CDR3 loop is CSAASLNTDTQYF. The CDR3 DNA reads as TGCAGTGCCGCATCTCTTAACACAGATACGCAGTATTTT.